This is a list of T cell receptor beta chains from one sample in a study of blood T cell repertoires in COVID-19. Method: immunoSEQ multiplex PCR; TCRdb's copy keeps in-frame clones and lacks some. Among 100,000 to 150,000 clones listed, about 85% were seen once. Specimen: peripheral blood. The receptor set was obtained from an elderly woman with COVID-19, enrolled during active disease. Both conserved end residues are part of each CDR3. The D gene is left open where the match is weak. Expanded clones get a size class; other rows say once, few or many, or leave the size out.

TRBJ2-5,TRBV5-1,.,TRBD1,CASTSTRTGLGTETQYF
TRBJ2-3,TRBV9,.,TRBD2,CASSVAGGLAPDTQYF
TRBJ2-7,TRBV7-9,.,TRBD2,CASSLISGSSNEQYF
TRBJ1-5,TRBV19,few,TRBD1,CASSQNTGANQPQHF
TRBJ1-2,TRBV5-4,many,.,CASSLQGLPGYTF
TRBJ2-1,TRBV20-1,.,TRBD2,CSASRLAGAGEQFF
TRBJ2-7,TRBV28,.,.,CASTTQGLYYEQYF
TRBJ2-2,TRBV5-4,once,TRBD1,CASSPSGQGAIGELFF
TRBJ2-1,TRBV11-2,.,.,CASSLRSDRSYNEQFF
TRBJ1-5,TRBV9,.,TRBD1,CASSVGPGGFGQPQHF
TRBJ2-2,TRBV5-4,.,.,CASSLAFGGDFTGELFF
TRBJ1-5,TRBV5-5,once,TRBD1,CASSLAGGRQPQHF
TRBJ2-1,TRBV9,.,.,CASSVEALAIDEQFF
TRBJ2-5,TRBV28,.,.,CASSFLGPGRTQYF
TRBJ1-2,TRBV3-1/TRBV3-2,.,TRBD1,CASSQGDSYGYTF
TRBJ2-3,TRBV4-3,.,TRBD1,CASSQDRTGGTDTQYF
TRBJ2-1,TRBV5-6,.,.,CASSLESLLRNEQFF
TRBJ1-2,TRBV2,.,.,CASSDRAGGNYGYTF
TRBJ2-1,TRBV11-3,.,TRBD2,CASSPAWGGDNEQFF
TRBJ2-2,TRBV19,.,TRBD2,CASSILAGATGELFF
TRBJ1-5,TRBV6-5,.,TRBD1,CATDRGSNQPQHF
TRBJ1-2,TRBV10-3,once,TRBD1,CAISARTGSYGYTF
TRBJ2-2,TRBV7-9,.,.,CASSLLIVTGNTGELFF
TRBJ2-7,TRBV2,.,.,CASSARHRYEQYF
TRBJ1-5,TRBV5-6,.,.,CASSLVAVPPPYQPQHF
TRBJ1-1,TRBV4-2,.,TRBD1,CASSQSTGSTEAFF
TRBJ2-7,TRBV19,.,.,CASSLFGAYEQYF
TRBJ2-7,TRBV3-1/TRBV3-2,.,TRBD1,CASSHRQGRTYEQYF
TRBJ2-7,TRBV6-5,once,.,CASSRGSAYEQYF
TRBJ2-7,TRBV18,.,TRBD2,CASSPPGLADGEQYF
TRBJ2-5,TRBV19,.,TRBD2,CASTTGLAGAETQYF
TRBJ2-2,TRBV6-1,.,.,CASSEGWGGGGELFF
TRBJ2-7,TRBV4-3,.,TRBD2,CASSQDLAGAVISYEQYF
TRBJ2-1,TRBV9,.,TRBD2,CASHIKGRTSETEKNNEQFF
TRBJ2-3,TRBV3-1/TRBV3-2,once,.,CASSSRDSTRGTDTQYF
TRBJ1-1,TRBV4-3,few,.,CASSQVGQTEAFF
TRBJ2-7,TRBV6-2/TRBV6-3,.,TRBD2,CASSDPTSGKTYEQYF
TRBJ1-5,TRBV21-1,.,.,CASSIVKDRAEQPQHF
TRBJ1-4,TRBV7-2,.,.,CASSLARQGGEKLFF
TRBJ1-2,TRBV6-5,.,TRBD1,CASSLITTGAYGYTF
TRBJ2-1,TRBV7-2,.,TRBD2,CASSLVSGSGNEQFF
TRBJ2-7,TRBV7-9,.,.,CASSDAGLAYEQYF
TRBJ2-4,TRBV5-4,.,TRBD1,CASSLEGTGENIQYF
TRBJ2-1,TRBV24-1,.,.,CATSVTGYNEQFF
TRBJ2-5,TRBV12-3/TRBV12-4,.,.,CASSPSWETQYF
TRBJ2-3,TRBV27,.,TRBD2,CASSSRGSGRDTQYF
TRBJ1-2,TRBV18,.,TRBD1,CASSPPDREIGGYTF
TRBJ2-7,TRBV7-8,few,.,CASSSATSEQYF
TRBJ2-7,TRBV6-2/TRBV6-3,.,TRBD1,CASSHPPGQGGYEQYF
TRBJ1-5,TRBV27,.,TRBD1,CASSLQGARQPQHF
TRBJ2-7,TRBV7-2,.,.,CASSFRDAYEQYF
TRBJ2-3,TRBV15,.,.,CATSVRDSEGDTQYF
TRBJ2-7,TRBV28,.,TRBD1,CASSPRTGGSYEQYF